What follows are 31 T cell receptor beta chains derived from one specimen sequenced in a study of blood T cell repertoires in COVID-19. Profiling relied on immunoSEQ multiplex PCR, and the TCRdb table lists in-frame clones only, not all of them. Of 140,000 to 150,000 clones detected, 87% appear once; the ten largest clones hold 4%. Sample: PBMCs or T cells enriched from blood (not recorded which). These receptor sequences come from a woman in her 40s who had been exposed to COVID-19.

The chain links TRBV19 to TRBJ2-1; 11 bases align to TRBD2. The CDR3 consists of 17 residues. The germline CDR1 and CDR2 sequences are LNHDA and SQIVND (reference sequence). V shed 6 bases, J shed 0 bases, and the junction held 7 bases outside the gene matches. Written as DNA, the CDR3 is TGTGCCAGTAGAACCCTTAGCGGGAGGGGCTCCTACAATGAGCAGTTCTTC. It translates to CASRTLSGRGSYNEQFF.

The chain joins TRBV29-1 to TRBJ1-1, with a possible D match to TRBD1 (5 bases). CDR3 length: 16 amino acids. The V gene's germline CDR1 is SQVTM and CDR2 ANQGSEA. V lost 7 bases and J lost 9, with 30 bases in between. The CDR3 bases are TGCAGCGCTCGGGAGAGGGCGAGTTCAAAGGGGTATAAAGCTTTCTTT. Its protein is CSARERASSKGYKAFF.

The V and J genes are TRBV5-1 and TRBJ2-7; 9 nucleotides match TRBD2. The V gene's germline CDR1 is SGHRS and CDR2 YFSETQ. The length of the CDR3 is 15 residues. V gave up 3 bases and J gave up 5 bases; unmatched junction bases: 9. DNA for the CDR3: TGCGCCAGCAGCTCCCCCGGGCGGGAGGGTAACGAGCAGTACTTC. Its protein is CASSSPGREGNEQYF.

This chain uses TRBV6-5 with TRBJ1-1, with 8 bases that match TRBD1. Losses at the gene ends were 4 bases for V and 1 base for J; bases not matched to a gene: 5. This CDR3 has 15 amino acids. Germline CDR1 MNHEY, CDR2 SVGAGI. The CDR3 region is CASSSDRGENTEAFF. DNA of the CDR3: TGTGCCAGCAGTTCCGACAGGGGTGAGAACACTGAAGCTTTCTTT.

The chain has TRBV9 and TRBJ1-2; 12 bases fit TRBD1. The CDR3 totals 15 residues. With V trimmed by 3 bases and J by 8 bases, 8 bases remained unmatched. From germline, CDR1 is SGDLS and CDR2 YYNGEE. CDR3 nucleotides: TGTGCCAGCAGCGCCGACGGGACAGGGGGCCGGGGCTACACCTTC. This sequence encodes CASSADGTGGRGYTF.

The chain combines TRBV19 with TRBJ1-3; possible D gene TRBD1, 5 bases. Germline V gene data show CDR1 as LNHDA and CDR2 as SQIVND (reference sequence). The CDR3 is made up of 15 amino acids. The V gene lost 3 bases and the J gene lost 2 bases, with 11 bases spanning the gap. The DNA of the CDR3 is TGTGCCAGTAGTATGGGGCAGACTGCTGGAAACACCATATATTTT. This translates into CASSMGQTAGNTIYF.

The chain combines TRBV2 with TRBJ1-1, with TRBD1 matching 8 bases. The V and J ends lost 6 bases and 5 bases, in that order; junction bases with no gene match: 8. The CDR3 is 14 amino acids. CDR1 is SNHLY and CDR2 is FYNNEI in the germline V gene. The CDR3 DNA sequence: TGTGCCAGCAGGGACCCACAGGGGGGGACTGAAGCTTTCTTT. Translating gives CASRDPQGGTEAFF.

The chain couples TRBV3-1 (or the pseudogene TRBV3-2) to TRBJ1-3; 7 bases map to TRBD1. Germline CDR1 and CDR2: LGHDT and YNNKEL (reference sequence). The CDR3 consists of 16 residues. The V gene end was trimmed by 2 bases and the J gene end by 2 bases; junction bases not matched to a gene: 6. The CDR3 DNA reads as TGTGCCAGCAGCCAACATCCACAGGGGACTGGAAACACCATATATTTT. Its protein product is CASSQHPQGTGNTIYF.

The chain uses TRBV19 and TRBJ2-3; D unclear. The V gene lost 3 bases and the J gene lost 4 bases, with 11 bases spanning the gap. This CDR3 is 14 amino acids long. CDR1 and CDR2 (germline): LNHDA, SQIVND (reference sequence). CDR3 coding DNA: TGTGCCAGTAGTATCCGCTCAGTCCCAGATACGCAGTATTTT. It translates to CASSIRSVPDTQYF.

The chain is built from TRBV10-3 and TRBJ2-7; 14 bases are shared with TRBD2. This CDR3 has 16 residues. Germline V gene lookup returns CDR1 ENHRY and CDR2 SYGVKD. V gave up 5 bases and J gave up 3 bases; unmatched junction bases: 6. The CDR3 is CAISTGTSGGLYEQYF. Here the CDR3 DNA reads TGTGCCATCAGTACCGGGACTAGCGGGGGCCTCTACGAGCAGTACTTC.

The chain links TRBV14 to TRBJ2-1, with 8 bases identical to TRBD1. J gave up 8 bases and V 4 bases, and 7 bases lay outside the gene matches. The CDR3 is made up of 14 amino acids. Germline CDR1 and CDR2: SGHDN and FVKESK. CDR3 in amino acids: CASSRTDRVYEQFF. In DNA form, the CDR3 reads TGTGCCAGCAGCCGAACGGACAGGGTCTATGAGCAGTTCTTC.

This clone came up once. The J gene is TRBJ1-1, the V gene TRBV19; D is uncertain. Germline CDR1 and CDR2: LNHDA and SQIVND (reference sequence). There are 12 residues in the CDR3. V was clipped by 3 bases and J by 7 bases, with 9 bases between them. CDR3 amino acids: CASSIKASEAFF. CDR3 sequence (DNA): TGTGCCAGTAGTATTAAAGCGAGTGAAGCTTTCTTT.

The rearrangement joins TRBV6-5 to TRBJ1-3, with D tentatively TRBD1 (6 bases). This CDR3 comprises 15 residues. The germline V gene encodes CDR1 MNHEY and CDR2 SVGAGI. With 6 bases removed from V and 3 bases from J, the gap between germline ends came to 15 bases. In nucleotides, the CDR3 is TGTGCCAGCAGCGTCAGCGGGGGGCTTGGAAACACCATATATTTT. This sequence encodes CASSVSGGLGNTIYF.

V is TRBV4-3 and J is TRBJ2-1, with 8 bases fitting TRBD1. The CDR3 consists of 16 residues. J was trimmed by 9 bases and V by 0 bases; bases with no gene match: 10. In germline, CDR1 is LGHNA, CDR2 YSLEER. The CDR3 region has the DNA TGCGCCAGCAGCCAAGATCCGGCAGGGGGCTTAGGTGAGCAGTTCTTC. Protein product: CASSQDPAGGLGEQFF.

The V and J genes are TRBV7-8 and TRBJ1-5; 7 positions match TRBD1. The germline V gene has CDR1 SGHVS and CDR2 FQNEAQ. V lost 5 bases to trimming and J lost 5 bases; unmatched junction nucleotides: 12. The CDR3 totals 16 residues. DNA of the CDR3: TGTGCCAGCAGCCAGGACAGGTCTTTCGCGGATCAGCCCCAGCATTTT. Protein sequence: CASSQDRSFADQPQHF.

The chain combines TRBV13 with TRBJ2-3, with 13 bases lining up with TRBD2. In germline, CDR1 is PRHDT, CDR2 FYEKMQ (reference sequence). Trimming took 4 bases from V and 5 from J; bases not matched to a gene: 9. CDR3 length equals 17 residues. The CDR3, as DNA: TGTGCCAGCAGCTCCGGACTAGCGGGAGCGGCGGGAGATACGCAGTATTTT. Protein product: CASSSGLAGAAGDTQYF.

The sample holds one count of this clone. The rearrangement joins TRBV7-2 to TRBJ2-7; the match to TRBD2 covers 11 bases. With V trimmed by 4 bases and J by 4 bases, 3 bases remained unmatched. The CDR3 sequence is 14 residues long. Germline CDR1 SGHTA, CDR2 FQGNSA. The CDR3 region is CASSSTSGIYEQYF. CDR3 nucleotides: TGTGCCAGCAGCTCGACTAGCGGGATATACGAGCAGTACTTC.

The chain is built from TRBV6-2 or TRBV6-3 and TRBJ2-5; 9 bases match TRBD2. Germline V gene sequence: CDR1 MNHEY, CDR2 SVGEGT. CDR3 length: 17 amino acids. Trimming removed 6 bases from V and 3 bases from J; junction bases left unmatched: 14. Here the CDR3 DNA reads TGTGCCAGCAGCCTCAGCGGGGGGTCGTCCTTAAAAGAGACCCAGTACTTC. Protein sequence: CASSLSGGSSLKETQYF.

Details on this clone: The sample holds other DNA sequences that translate to the same CDR3. V and J are TRBV7-9 and TRBJ2-3; 9 nucleotides match TRBD1. With 5 bases clipped from V and 3 bases from J, the junction kept 6 bases outside the gene matches. The CDR3 consists of 15 residues. Germline CDR1 reads SEHNR; CDR2 reads FQNEAQ (reference sequence). This chain's CDR3 is CASSPGTGSTDTQYF. CDR3 nucleotide sequence: TGTGCCAGCAGCCCCGGGACAGGGTCAACAGATACGCAGTATTTT.

This clone was seen more than once but under ten times. The V call is TRBV6-5, the J call TRBJ1-5, with D unclear. Deletions cut 7 bases from V and 4 bases from J, with 5 bases between. This CDR3 contains 11 residues. Germline V gene lookup returns CDR1 MNHEY and CDR2 SVGAGI. The CDR3 loop is CASKENQPQHF. Here the CDR3 DNA reads TGTGCCAGCAAGGAGAATCAGCCCCAGCATTTT.

The chain employs TRBV14 and TRBJ2-7; the D gene is possibly TRBD1 (6 bases). The germline CDR1 and CDR2 sequences are SGHDN and FVKESK. CDR3 length: 19 amino acids. Trimming shortened V by 6 bases and J by 4 bases, and 31 bases separated the two germline ends. The chain's CDR3 is CASRATEERGTLRGYEQYF. The CDR3 bases are TGTGCCAGCAGAGCCACGGAAGAAAGAGGGACACTTCGGGGATACGAGCAGTACTTC.

The rearrangement uses TRBV29-1 and TRBJ1-3, with D unresolved. Between the trimmed V and J ends, which lost 2 bases and 1 base, there was a span of 9 bases. This CDR3 is 14 amino acids long. From germline, CDR1 is SQVTM and CDR2 ANQGSEA. For the CDR3, the DNA is TGCAGCGTTGAAAACCCGGGTTCTGGAAACACCATATATTTT. This codes for CSVENPGSGNTIYF.

The V and J genes are TRBV29-1 and TRBJ1-3; 8 bases are shared with TRBD1. The germline gives CDR1 SQVTM, CDR2 ANQGSEA. V shed 3 bases, J shed 5 bases, and the junction held 3 bases outside the gene matches. The CDR3 contains 13 residues. Here the CDR3 DNA reads TGCAGCGTTGAGGACAGGGTGCGAAACACCATATATTTT. The encoded protein is CSVEDRVRNTIYF.

The rearrangement joins TRBV13 to TRBJ1-2; D ambiguous. The CDR3 extends over 13 amino acids. V was trimmed by 0 bases and J by 8 bases, leaving 10 bases between them. CDR1 is PRHDT, CDR2 FYEKMQ, per germline (reference sequence). Here the CDR3 DNA reads TGTGCCAGCAGCTTAGGACAGAACATAGGCTACACCTTC. It specifies CASSLGQNIGYTF.

The J gene is TRBJ2-5, the V gene TRBV29-1; maybe TRBD1 (5 bases). Trimming cost V 4 bases and J 1 base, with 7 bases left between them. Per the germline V gene, CDR1 is SQVTM and CDR2 is ANQGSEA. The CDR3 sequence is 12 residues long. DNA for the CDR3: TGCAGCGTTGGGGGCGGCCAAGAGACCCAGTACTTC. Translated: CSVGGGQETQYF.

The chain combines TRBV7-2 with TRBJ2-5; no definite D call. The CDR3 covers 17 residues. Germline assignment: CDR1 SGHTA and CDR2 FQGNSA. V shed 5 bases and J shed 2 bases, with 21 bases lying between them. The CDR3 region has the DNA TGTGCCAGCAGCCCTGAGAGTCAGCTAGTAGGTCAAGAGACCCAGTACTTC. Amino acid sequence: CASSPESQLVGQETQYF.

The gene calls are TRBV9 and TRBJ2-3, with D unresolved. Germline values: CDR1 SGDLS, CDR2 YYNGEE. This CDR3 has 15 residues. Trimming removed 0 bases at V and 2 bases at J, with 10 bases between. CDR3 residues: CASSVGDTSTDTQYF. CDR3 DNA sequence: TGTGCCAGCAGCGTAGGCGACACATCCACAGATACGCAGTATTTT.

J is TRBJ1-5 and V is TRBV7-8; 7 positions agree with TRBD1. Germline CDR1 SGHVS, CDR2 FQNEAQ. The CDR3 contains 15 residues. J lost 4 bases, V lost 2 bases, and 5 bases had no gene match. CDR3 sequence reads: CASSLTGQPNQPQHF. The CDR3 bases are TGTGCCAGCAGCTTAACGGGACAGCCAAATCAGCCCCAGCATTTT. Filled out from reference TRBV7-8 and TRBJ1-5, the complete variable domain reads GAGVSQSPRYKVAKRGQDVALRCDPISGHVSLFWYQQALGQGPEFLTYFQNEAQLDKSGLPSDRFFAERPEGSVSTLKIQRTQQEDSAVYLCASSLTGQPNQPQHFGDGTRLSIL.

This clone has just one count. The rearrangement joins TRBV19 to TRBJ2-4; D is ambiguous. CDR3 size: 15 residues. Trimming removed 5 bases at V and 5 bases at J, with 16 bases between. Germline V gene data show CDR1 as LNHDA and CDR2 as SQIVND (reference sequence). CDR3 DNA: TGTGCCAGTAGTCTAATCCGAAGCCCTCAAAACATTCAGTACTTC. Protein: CASSLIRSPQNIQYF.

This chain uses TRBV7-2 with TRBJ1-1; 8 nucleotides align to TRBD1. CDR1 and CDR2 from the germline V gene are SGHTA and FQGNSA. With 5 bases clipped from V and 1 base from J, the junction kept 3 bases outside the gene matches. The CDR3 sequence is 14 residues long. CDR3 protein: CASSVRGQNTEAFF. CDR3 sequence (DNA): TGTGCCAGCAGCGTCAGGGGGCAGAACACTGAAGCTTTCTTT. Based on the CDR3 plus reference TRBV7-2 and TRBJ1-1, the full variable domain is GAGVSQSPSNKVTEKGKDVELRCDPISGHTALYWYRQSLGQGLEFLIYFQGNSAPDKSGLPSDRFSAERTGGSVSTLTIQRTQQEDSAVYLCASSVRGQNTEAFFGQGTRLTVV.

This clone was picked up a small number of times. This sample also contains other DNA sequences that code for the same CDR3. The rearrangement joins TRBV6-6 to TRBJ2-2; 8 bases agree with TRBD1. The CDR3 loop spans 13 amino acids. The ends lost 5 bases at V and 5 bases at J; junction bases unmatched: 1. The V gene's germline CDR1 is MNHNY and CDR2 SVGAGI (reference sequence). In DNA, the CDR3 is TGTGCCAGCAGTACAGGGGGGACCGGGGAGCTGTTTTTT. Translation gives CASSTGGTGELFF.